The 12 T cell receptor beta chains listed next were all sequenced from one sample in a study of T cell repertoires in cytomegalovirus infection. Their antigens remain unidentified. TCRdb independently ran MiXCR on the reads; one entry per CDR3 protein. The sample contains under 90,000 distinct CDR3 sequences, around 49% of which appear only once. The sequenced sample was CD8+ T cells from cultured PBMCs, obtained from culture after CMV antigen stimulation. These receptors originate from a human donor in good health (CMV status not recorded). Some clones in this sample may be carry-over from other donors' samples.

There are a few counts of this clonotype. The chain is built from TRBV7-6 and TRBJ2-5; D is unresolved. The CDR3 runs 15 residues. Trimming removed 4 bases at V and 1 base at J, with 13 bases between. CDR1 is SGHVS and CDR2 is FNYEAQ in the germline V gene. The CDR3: CASSSLGIGQETQYF. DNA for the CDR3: TGTGCCAGCAGCTCGCTAGGTATTGGCCAAGAGACCCAGTACTTC. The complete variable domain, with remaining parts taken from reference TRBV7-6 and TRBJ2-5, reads GAGVSQSPRYKVTKRGQDVALRCDPISGHVSLYWYRQALGQGPEFLTYFNYEAQQDKSGLPNDRFSAERPEGSISTLTIQRTEQRDSAMYRCASSSLGIGQETQYFGPGTRLLVL.

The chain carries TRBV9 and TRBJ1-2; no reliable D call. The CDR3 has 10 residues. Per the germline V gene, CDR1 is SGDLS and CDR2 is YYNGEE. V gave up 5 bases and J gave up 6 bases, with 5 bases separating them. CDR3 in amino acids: CASRGNGYTF. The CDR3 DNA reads TGTGCCAGCAGGGGGAATGGCTACACCTTC. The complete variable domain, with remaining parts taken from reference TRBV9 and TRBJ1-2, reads DSGVTQTPKHLITATGQRVTLRCSPRSGDLSVYWYQQSLDQGLQFLIQYYNGEERAKGNILERFSAQQFPDLHSELNLSSLELGDSALYFCASRGNGYTFGSGTRLTVV.

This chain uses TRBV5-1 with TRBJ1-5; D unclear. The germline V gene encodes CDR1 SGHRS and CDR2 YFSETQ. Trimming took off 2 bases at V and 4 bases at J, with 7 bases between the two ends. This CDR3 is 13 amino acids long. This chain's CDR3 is CASSFSMNQPQHF. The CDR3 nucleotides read TGCGCCAGCAGCTTTTCGATGAATCAGCCCCAGCATTTT.

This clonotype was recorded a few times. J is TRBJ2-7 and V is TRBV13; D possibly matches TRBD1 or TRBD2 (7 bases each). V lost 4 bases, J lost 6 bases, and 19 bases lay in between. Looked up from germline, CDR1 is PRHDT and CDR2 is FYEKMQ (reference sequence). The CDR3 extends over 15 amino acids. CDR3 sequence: CASSSGPGGAGEQYF. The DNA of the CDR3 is TGTGCCAGCAGCTCGGGGCCAGGGGGGGCAGGCGAGCAGTACTTC.

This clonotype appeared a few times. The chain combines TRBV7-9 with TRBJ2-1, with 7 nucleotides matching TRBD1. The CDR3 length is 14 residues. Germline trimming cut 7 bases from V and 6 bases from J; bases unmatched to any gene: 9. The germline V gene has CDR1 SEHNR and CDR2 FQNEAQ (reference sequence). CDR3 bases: TGTGCCAGCACCTCCCGGGACAGTTTCAATGAGCAGTTCTTC. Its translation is CASTSRDSFNEQFF.

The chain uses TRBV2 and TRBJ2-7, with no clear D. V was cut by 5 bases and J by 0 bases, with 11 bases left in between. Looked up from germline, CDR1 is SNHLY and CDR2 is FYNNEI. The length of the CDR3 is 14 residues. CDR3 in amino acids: CASSTPDGSYEQYF. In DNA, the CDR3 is TGTGCCAGCAGTACCCCGGACGGCTCCTACGAGCAGTACTTC.

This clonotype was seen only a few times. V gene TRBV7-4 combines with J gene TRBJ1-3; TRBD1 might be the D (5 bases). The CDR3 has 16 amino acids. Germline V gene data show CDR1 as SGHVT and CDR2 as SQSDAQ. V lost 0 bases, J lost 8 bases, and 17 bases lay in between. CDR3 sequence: CASSLAPRARGDTIYF. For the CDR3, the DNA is TGTGCCAGCAGCTTAGCGCCTCGCGCCCGAGGGGACACCATATATTTT.

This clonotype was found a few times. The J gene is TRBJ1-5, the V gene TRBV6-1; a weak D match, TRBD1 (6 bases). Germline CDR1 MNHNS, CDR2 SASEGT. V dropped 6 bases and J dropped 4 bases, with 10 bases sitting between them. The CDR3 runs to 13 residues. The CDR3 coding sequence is TGTGCCAGCAGGAGGGACAATAATCAGCCCCAGCATTTT. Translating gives CASRRDNNQPQHF.

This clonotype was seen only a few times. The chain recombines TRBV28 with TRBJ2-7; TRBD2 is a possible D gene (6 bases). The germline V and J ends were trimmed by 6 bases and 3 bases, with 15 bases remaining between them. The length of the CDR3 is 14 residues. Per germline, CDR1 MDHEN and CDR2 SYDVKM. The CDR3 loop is CASRPPGDRYEQYF. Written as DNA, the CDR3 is TGTGCCAGCAGGCCACCGGGGGACCGCTACGAGCAGTACTTC.

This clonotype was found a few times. CDR3 DNA sequence: TGCAGTGCACCCGGCCCCAGGGAGCAGTTCTTC. Encoded protein: CSAPGPREQFF. The rearrangement joins TRBV20-1 to TRBJ2-1; the D is unclear. Germline V gene lookup returns CDR1 DFQATT and CDR2 SNEGSKA (reference sequence). CDR3 size: 11 residues. The germline V and J ends were trimmed by 6 bases and 10 bases, with 13 bases remaining between them.

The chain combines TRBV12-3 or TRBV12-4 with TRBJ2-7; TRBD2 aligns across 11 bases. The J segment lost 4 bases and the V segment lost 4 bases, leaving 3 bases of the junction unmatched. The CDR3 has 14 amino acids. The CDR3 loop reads CASSSTSGGYEQYF. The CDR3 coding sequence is TGTGCCAGCAGTTCTACTAGCGGGGGATACGAGCAGTACTTC.

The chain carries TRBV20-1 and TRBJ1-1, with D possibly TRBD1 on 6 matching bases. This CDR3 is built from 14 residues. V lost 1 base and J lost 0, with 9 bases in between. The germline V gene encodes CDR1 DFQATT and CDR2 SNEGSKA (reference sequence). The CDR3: CSARGQDLNTEAFF. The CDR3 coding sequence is TGCAGTGCTAGAGGACAGGATTTGAACACTGAAGCTTTCTTT.